The 5 T cell receptor beta chains presented below share a single source sample, sequenced in a study of circulating CD8 cells and anti-PD-1 response in melanoma. Each library started from about 15 ng of total RNA using the QIAseq Immune Repertoire TCR panel. MiXCR was run by TCRdb on the reads, yielding one entry per CDR3 protein. The sample shows 550 to 800 distinct CDR3 sequences, over 10% of them seen only once. Live CD3+CD8+TCRalphabeta+ cells were sorted into four subsets by PD-1 and/or TIGIT. The material was CD8+ T cells from PBMCs, obtained at baseline or after one month of anti-PD-1 therapy (not recorded which). The receptors stem from a human donor with melanoma.

This clonotype was seen a few times. The chain couples TRBV7-2 to TRBJ1-2, with 9 bases identical to TRBD1. Germline values: CDR1 SGHTA, CDR2 FQGNSA. Trimming at V came to 10 bases and at J to 4 bases, leaving 16 bases not matched to a gene. The CDR3 covers 16 residues. The CDR3 is CATTGTGRFFFYGYTF. The CDR3, as DNA: TGTGCCACAACGGGGACAGGGAGGTTCTTCTTCTATGGCTACACCTTC.

The CDR3 region has the DNA TGTGCCAGCAGGGACAGGGGGCTTGGCGAAGCTTTCTTT. It yields the protein CASRDRGLGEAFF. This chain joins TRBV25-1 and TRBJ1-1, with TRBD1 matching 11 bases. The CDR3 is 13 residues long. Germline CDR1 reads MGHDK; CDR2 reads SYGVNS. J lost 8 bases, V lost 6 bases, and 5 bases had no gene match.

Sample share makes this clonotype large. This rearrangement joins TRBV2 to TRBJ2-5; TRBD1 is a possible D gene (5 bases). This CDR3 is built from 14 residues. CDR1 is SNHLY and CDR2 is FYNNEI in the germline V gene. The V end was cut by 2 bases, the J end by 1 base, with 8 bases between. As DNA, the CDR3 is TGTGCCAGCAGTGAATGGGGCGGCCAAGAGACCCAGTACTTC. Protein: CASSEWGGQETQYF.

By frequency in the sample, this clonotype is medium-sized. The chain recombines TRBV19 with TRBJ2-3; D ambiguous. Germline V CDR1 and CDR2: LNHDA, SQIVND (reference sequence). Trimming cost V 3 bases and J 1 base, with 11 bases left between them. CDR3 length equals 15 residues. In DNA, the CDR3 is TGTGCCAGTAGTATTGGTAATTCTCGCACAGATACGCAGTATTTT. This gives the protein CASSIGNSRTDTQYF.

By sample share, this clonotype is medium-sized. J is TRBJ2-2 and V is TRBV27; D gene unclear. CDR3 length: 14 amino acids. V dropped 1 base and J dropped 2 bases, with 5 bases sitting between them. Germline V gene sequence: CDR1 MNHEY, CDR2 SMNVEV (reference sequence). CDR3 protein: CASSLYSNTGELFF. The CDR3, as DNA: TGTGCCAGCAGTTTATACTCAAACACCGGGGAGCTGTTTTTT.